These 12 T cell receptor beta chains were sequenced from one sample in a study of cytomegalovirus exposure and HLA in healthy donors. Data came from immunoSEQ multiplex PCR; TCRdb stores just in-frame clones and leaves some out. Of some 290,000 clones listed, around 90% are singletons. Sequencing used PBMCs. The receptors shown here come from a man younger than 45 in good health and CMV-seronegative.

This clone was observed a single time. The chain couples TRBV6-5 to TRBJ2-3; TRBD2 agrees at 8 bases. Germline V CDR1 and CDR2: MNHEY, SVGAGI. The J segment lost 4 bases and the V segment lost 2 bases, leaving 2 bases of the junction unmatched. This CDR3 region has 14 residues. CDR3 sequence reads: CASSYRGGSDTQYF. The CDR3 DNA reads TGTGCCAGCAGTTACCGGGGGGGATCAGATACGCAGTATTTT.

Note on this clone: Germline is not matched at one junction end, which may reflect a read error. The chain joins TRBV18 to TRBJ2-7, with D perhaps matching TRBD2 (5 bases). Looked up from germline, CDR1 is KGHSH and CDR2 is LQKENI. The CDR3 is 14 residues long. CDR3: CASSPPGSGYEQYF. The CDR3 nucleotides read TGTGCCAGCTCCCCACCAGGAAGCGGCTACGAGCAGTACTTC.

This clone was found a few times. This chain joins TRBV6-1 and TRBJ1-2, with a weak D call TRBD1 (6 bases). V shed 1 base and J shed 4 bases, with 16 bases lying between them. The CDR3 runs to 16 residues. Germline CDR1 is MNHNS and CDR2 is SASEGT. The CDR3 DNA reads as TGTGCCAGCAGTGAAGTGGCAGGGGTTGGTGTCTATGGCTACACCTTC. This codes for CASSEVAGVGVYGYTF.

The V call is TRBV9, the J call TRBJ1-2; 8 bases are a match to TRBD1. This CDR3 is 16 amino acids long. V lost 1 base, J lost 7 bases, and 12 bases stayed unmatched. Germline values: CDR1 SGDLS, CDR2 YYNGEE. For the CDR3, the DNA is TGTGCCAGCAGCGTACGGGCAGGGGGCGTCTTGGCTGGCTACACCTTC. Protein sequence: CASSVRAGGVLAGYTF.

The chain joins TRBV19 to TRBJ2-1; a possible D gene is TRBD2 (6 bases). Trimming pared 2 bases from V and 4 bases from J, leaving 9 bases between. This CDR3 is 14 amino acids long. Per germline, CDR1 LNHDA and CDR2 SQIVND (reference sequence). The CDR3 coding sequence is TGTGCCAGTAGTATAAACCGGGGGTACAATGAGCAGTTCTTC. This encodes CASSINRGYNEQFF. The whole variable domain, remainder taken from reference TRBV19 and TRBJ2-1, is DGGITQSPKYLFRKEGQNVTLSCEQNLNHDAMYWYRQDPGQGLRLIYYSQIVNDFQKGDIAEGYSVSREKKESFPLTVTSAQKNPTAFYLCASSINRGYNEQFFGPGTRLTVL.

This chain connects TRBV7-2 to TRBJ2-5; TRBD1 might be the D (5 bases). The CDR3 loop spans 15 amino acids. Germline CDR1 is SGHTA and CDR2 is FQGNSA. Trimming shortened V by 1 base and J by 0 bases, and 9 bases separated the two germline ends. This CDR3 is CASSLVAGYQETQYF. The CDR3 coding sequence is TGTGCCAGCAGCTTAGTGGCAGGGTACCAAGAGACCCAGTACTTC. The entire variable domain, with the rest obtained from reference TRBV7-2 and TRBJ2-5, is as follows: GAGVSQSPSNKVTEKGKDVELRCDPISGHTALYWYRQSLGQGLEFLIYFQGNSAPDKSGLPSDRFSAERTGGSVSTLTIQRTQQEDSAVYLCASSLVAGYQETQYFGPGTRLLVL.

CDR3 in amino acids: CASSFTNTGELFF. CDR3 coding DNA: TGTGCCAGCAGCTTCACGAACACCGGGGAGCTGTTTTTT. This chain joins TRBV7-2 and TRBJ2-2, with unresolved D. Germline V gene data show CDR1 as SGHTA and CDR2 as FQGNSA. V lost 3 bases to trimming and J lost 0 bases, with 2 bases between them. This CDR3 is built from 13 residues.

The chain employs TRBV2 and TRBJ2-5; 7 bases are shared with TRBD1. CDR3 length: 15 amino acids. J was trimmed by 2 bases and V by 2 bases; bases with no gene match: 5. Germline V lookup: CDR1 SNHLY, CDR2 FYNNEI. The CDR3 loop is CASSERTGTQETQYF. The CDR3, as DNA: TGTGCCAGCAGTGAACGGACAGGAACACAAGAGACCCAGTACTTC.

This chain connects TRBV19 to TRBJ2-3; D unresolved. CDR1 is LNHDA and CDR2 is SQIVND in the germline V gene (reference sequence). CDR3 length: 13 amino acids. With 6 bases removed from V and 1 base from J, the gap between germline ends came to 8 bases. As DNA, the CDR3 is TGTGCCAGTAGGAGTCAGGGCACAGATACGCAGTATTTT. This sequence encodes CASRSQGTDTQYF.

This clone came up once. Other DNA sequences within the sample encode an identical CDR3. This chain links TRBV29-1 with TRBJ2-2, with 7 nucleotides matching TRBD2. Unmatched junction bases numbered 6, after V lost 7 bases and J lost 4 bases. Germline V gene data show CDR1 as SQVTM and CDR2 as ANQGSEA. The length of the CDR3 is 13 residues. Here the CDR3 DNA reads TGCAGCGCTCGGACGGGGGGCACCGGGGAGCTGTTTTTT. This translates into CSARTGGTGELFF.

CDR3: CASSVGGDLLNTEAFF. Here the CDR3 DNA reads TGTGCCAGCAGCGTAGGGGGGGACCTCTTGAACACTGAAGCTTTCTTT. The chain has TRBV9 and TRBJ1-1; D possibly corresponds to TRBD1 (5 bases). Trimming took off 0 bases at V and 0 bases at J, with 12 bases between the two ends. CDR3 size: 16 residues. Germline V gene sequence: CDR1 SGDLS, CDR2 YYNGEE.

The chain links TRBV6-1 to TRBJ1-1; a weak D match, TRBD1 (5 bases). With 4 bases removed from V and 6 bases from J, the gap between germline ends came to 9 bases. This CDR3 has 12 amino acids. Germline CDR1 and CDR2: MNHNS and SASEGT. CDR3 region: CASSGGGPEAFF. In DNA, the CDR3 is TGTGCCAGCAGTGGGGGGGGACCTGAAGCTTTCTTT.